These 17 T cell receptor beta chains originate from one sample sequenced in a study of T cells after yellow fever vaccination. TCRdb used MiXCR to reprocess the 5' RACE reads, holding one entry per CDR3 protein. The table lists approximately 250,000 distinct CDR3 sequences, roughly 3.5% of them singletons. This material consisted of PBMCs, taken 15 days after the yellow fever booster vaccination. Source of these receptors: a man between 18 and 29 years old who received the YFV17D yellow fever vaccine.

This clonotype was recorded a few times. V is TRBV5-5 and J is TRBJ2-7; a weak D match, TRBD1 (5 bases). The CDR3 runs to 15 residues. Per germline, CDR1 SGHKS and CDR2 YYEKEE (reference sequence). V was pared by 4 bases and J by 3 bases, with 17 bases between. The CDR3: CASSPRVLQGYEQYF. In nucleotides, the CDR3 is TGTGCCAGCAGCCCGAGAGTACTCCAGGGCTACGAGCAGTACTTC.

This clonotype was seen repeatedly, ten times or more. The chain joins TRBV4-1 to TRBJ2-3; 15 nucleotides align to TRBD2. The CDR3 has 17 residues. The junction had 8 bases not matched to a gene; V was cut back by 4 bases and J by 6 bases. CDR1 and CDR2 from the germline V gene are MGHRA and YSYEKL. The CDR3 spells CASSPGLAGGPMDTQYF. For the CDR3, the DNA is TGCGCCAGCAGCCCTGGACTAGCGGGGGGGCCGATGGATACGCAGTATTTT.

In this sample, this clonotype turned up many times. The chain recombines TRBV9 with TRBJ2-3; 11 bases align to TRBD2. This CDR3 region has 16 residues. Germline-derived CDR1 and CDR2 are SGDLS and YYNGEE. J lost 4 bases, V lost 3 bases, and 7 bases had no gene match. The CDR3 DNA is TGTGCCAGCAGCGCCCCTAGCGGGGGGAACCCAGATACGCAGTATTTT. Protein product: CASSAPSGGNPDTQYF.

In this sample, this clonotype turned up many times. The rearrangement links TRBV25-1 to TRBJ1-2, with 7 bases fitting TRBD1. The CDR3 loop spans 13 amino acids. CDR1 and CDR2 from the germline V gene are MGHDK and SYGVNS. J was trimmed by 7 bases and V by 4 bases; bases with no gene match: 6. CDR3 in amino acids: CASSVGRGTGYTF. In DNA form, the CDR3 reads TGTGCCAGCAGTGTAGGCAGGGGGACTGGCTACACCTTC.

This clonotype was observed many times. This chain uses TRBV12-3 or TRBV12-4 with TRBJ2-1, with 16 bases fitting TRBD2. The CDR3 runs to 18 residues. V shed 5 bases and J 2 bases; nucleotides not matched to a gene: 6. The CDR3 loop reads CASSPGLAGGDTYNEQFF. CDR3 DNA sequence: TGTGCCAGCAGTCCGGGACTAGCGGGGGGGGACACCTACAATGAGCAGTTCTTC.

The chain uses TRBV15 and TRBJ2-3; TRBD1 might be the D (5 bases). This CDR3 spans 14 amino acids. Germline CDR1 LNHNV, CDR2 YYDKDF (reference sequence). Trimming stripped 1 base from V and 3 bases from J, with 8 bases between. DNA for the CDR3: TGTGCCACCAGCAGAGGGGGCGGAACAGATACGCAGTATTTT. This gives the protein CATSRGGGTDTQYF.

This clonotype was recorded many times. J is TRBJ2-3 and V is TRBV20-1; TRBD1 matches 8 bases. Germline CDR1 is DFQATT and CDR2 is SNEGSKA (reference sequence). Trimming took 3 bases from V and 4 from J; bases not matched to a gene: 9. The length of the CDR3 is 15 residues. The CDR3 DNA reads as TGCAGTGCTAGTAATCCACAGACAGGGGCAGATACGCAGTATTTT. Translating gives CSASNPQTGADTQYF.

This clonotype was found many times. The chain is built from TRBV5-1 and TRBJ2-3, with unresolved D. Germline CDR1 reads SGHRS; CDR2 reads YFSETQ. The V end was cut by 0 bases, the J end by 5 bases, with 4 bases between. The CDR3 covers 12 residues. The CDR3 nucleotides are TGCGCCAGCAGCTTGGACCGAGATACGCAGTATTTT. Protein product: CASSLDRDTQYF.

This clonotype was counted many times. The chain recombines TRBV5-4 with TRBJ2-4, with no clear D. The CDR3 has 13 residues. Germline-derived CDR1 and CDR2 are SGHNT and YYREEE (reference sequence). The V and J ends lost 1 base and 2 bases respectively, with 4 bases between them. CDR3 coding DNA: TGTGCCAGCAGCTTGCACTCCAAAAACATTCAGTACTTC. It specifies CASSLHSKNIQYF.

This clonotype has a count of ten or more. V gene TRBV20-1 combines with J gene TRBJ2-1; 7 bases align to TRBD1. Germline trimming cut 3 bases from V and 8 bases from J; bases unmatched to any gene: 7. This CDR3 spans 13 amino acids. Looked up from germline, CDR1 is DFQATT and CDR2 is SNEGSKA (reference sequence). In DNA form, the CDR3 reads TGCAGTGCTAGGAGGGGGCCGTGGGATGAGCAGTTCTTC. Its translation is CSARRGPWDEQFF.

This clonotype has at least ten counts. The V and J genes are TRBV7-3 and TRBJ1-2, with D unclear. The CDR3 has 12 residues. Germline-derived CDR1 and CDR2 are SGHTA and FQGTGA. V lost 3 bases and J 5 bases, leaving 7 bases between the germline ends. CDR3 in amino acids: CASSFGIYGYTF. Written as DNA, the CDR3 is TGTGCCAGCAGCTTTGGGATTTATGGCTACACCTTC. The variable domain in full, completed from reference TRBV7-3 and TRBJ1-2, reads GAGVSQTPSNKVTEKGKYVELRCDPISGHTALYWYRQSLGQGPEFLIYFQGTGAADDSGLPNDRFFAVRPEGSVSTLKIQRTERGDSAVYLCASSFGIYGYTFGSGTRLTVV.

This rearrangement joins TRBV4-3 to TRBJ1-2, with D maybe TRBD1 (5 bases). The CDR3 sequence is 16 residues long. Germline CDR1 reads LGHNA; CDR2 reads YSLEER. V gave up 0 bases and J gave up 8 bases, with 19 bases separating them. CDR3 in DNA: TGCGCCAGCAGCCAAGAATTAGGGACCGGCTGGGGAGGCTACACCTTC. This encodes CASSQELGTGWGGYTF.

This clonotype was counted ten times or more. The genes are TRBV29-1 and TRBJ2-1, with 7 bases matching TRBD1. Germline V gives CDR1 SQVTM, CDR2 ANQGSEA. The V and J ends lost 3 bases and 12 bases, in that order; junction bases with no gene match: 14. The CDR3 covers 14 residues. The CDR3 protein is CSVEKGDSPKGQFF. CDR3 nucleotide sequence: TGCAGCGTTGAGAAAGGGGACAGCCCGAAGGGGCAGTTCTTC.

This clonotype was observed many times. The V gene is TRBV27, the J gene TRBJ1-2; 10 bases fit TRBD1. Germline V lookup: CDR1 MNHEY, CDR2 SMNVEV (reference sequence). The CDR3 length is 14 residues. Trimming removed 5 bases from V and 8 bases from J; junction bases left unmatched: 8. CDR3: CASSRGTGALGYTF. As DNA, the CDR3 is TGTGCCAGCAGTCGTGGGACAGGGGCCCTAGGCTACACCTTC.

This clonotype occurred many times. The V and J genes are TRBV5-1 and TRBJ2-1; TRBD2 matches at 8 bases. The CDR3 spans 18 residues. Trimming cost V 1 base and J 2 bases; bases outside gene matches: 11. The germline V gene has CDR1 SGHRS and CDR2 YFSETQ. The CDR3 here is CASSLRSSGGLTYNEQFF. In DNA form, the CDR3 reads TGCGCCAGCAGCTTGCGCTCAAGCGGGGGCCTCACCTACAATGAGCAGTTCTTC.

In this sample, this clonotype turned up many times. The rearrangement uses TRBV18 and TRBJ2-1; unclear D gene. CDR3 length: 12 amino acids. Deletions cut 2 bases from V and 5 bases from J, with 4 bases between. Germline assignment: CDR1 KGHSH and CDR2 LQKENI. The CDR3 DNA reads TGTGCCAGCTCACCATATGACAATGAGCAGTTCTTC. This translates into CASSPYDNEQFF.

This clonotype was counted many times. This rearrangement joins TRBV27 to TRBJ2-3; 7 nucleotides line up with TRBD2. Germline CDR1 is MNHEY and CDR2 is SMNVEV (reference sequence). The CDR3 has 13 amino acids. The trim removed 7 bases at V and 3 bases at J, leaving 4 bases unmatched. CDR3 DNA sequence: TGTGCCAGCATGGGGGGGGGAACAGATACGCAGTATTTT. This codes for CASMGGGTDTQYF.